This T cell receptor beta chain is drawn from a study of blood T cell repertoires in COVID-19. This clone was recorded only once. Clones were read by immunoSEQ multiplex PCR, and TCRdb kept only the in-frame ones, dropping some. The sample has about 220,000 clones; 84% are singletons. The germline CDR1 and CDR2 sequences are MNHEY and SMNVEV (reference sequence). V lost 6 bases, J lost 8 bases, and 9 bases stayed unmatched. The CDR3 extends over 13 amino acids. The source of this sequence is a woman aged 25 to 45 who had recovered from COVID-19. The sample comprised peripheral blood. The chain has TRBV27 and TRBJ1-2; 7 nucleotides align to TRBD1. The CDR3 DNA sequence: TGTGCCAGCAGCCATGACAGGGAGAGAGGCTACACCTTC. It encodes CASSHDRERGYTF.